The TCR beta chain described here comes from a study of cytomegalovirus exposure and HLA in healthy donors. Study-level background: Genotyping showed around 81% of over 350 donors falling in the Caucasian-associated ancestry cluster. Findings and caveats of the study: Later analysis identified a missense DCLRE1C variant that was linked to TCR beta V- and J-gene trimming. Being productive about 90% or about 30% of the time was typical of most TCR beta V segments in an earlier analysis.

The CDR3 has 20 residues. Germline V gives CDR1 LNHNV, CDR2 YYDKDF (reference sequence). Trimming at V came to 7 bases and at J to 3 bases, leaving 23 bases not matched to a gene. This clone was recorded only once. The antigen remains unidentified. With 60 Vbeta and 13 Jbeta primers, the PCR was carried out. The protocol was immunoSEQ multiplex PCR, while the TCRdb copy is restricted to in-frame clones and leaves out a portion. In the table there are around 91,000 clones, about 77% of which are singletons. The receptor's source is a male donor in good health and CMV-seropositive. Specimen: PBMCs. V is TRBV15 and J is TRBJ1-1, with TRBD1 identical over 10 bases. The CDR3 sequence: CATTAQGLAGQGREDTEAFF. As DNA, the CDR3 is TGTGCCACCACTGCTCAGGGGTTGGCGGGACAGGGGAGGGAGGACACTGAAGCTTTCTTT.